Listed below are T cell receptor beta chains from one sample, sequenced in a study of read filtering for tumor transcriptome and immune sequencing. TCRdb analysed the reads with MiXCR anew, one entry per CDR3 protein. Of about 62,000 distinct CDR3 sequences in the sample, around a fifth are singletons; the top ten hold 9.5% to 13%. Sample: a population of CD138-negative cells sorted from bone marrow. The receptors derive from a donor aged 40 or older with multiple myeloma. Both conserved end residues are part of each CDR3. D genes are given only for firm matches. The listing skips clone size in some rows; elsewhere it reads once, few, many or a size class.

TGTGCCGGCAGCCAAGGACAGGAAAATTCACCCCTCCACTTT	CAGSQGQENSPLHF	TRBJ1-6	TRBV14	-	TRBD1
TGTGCCAGCAGTTCAGGGAACACCGGGGAGCTGTTTTTT	CASSSGNTGELFF	TRBJ2-2	TRBV6-5	many	-
TGTGCCAGCAGCCAGGCATCCGGGACTAGCGGGGGGGCCGTTGAGCAGTTCTTC	CASSQASGTSGGAVEQFF	TRBJ2-1	TRBV3-1	many	TRBD2
TGTCCCAGCAGTGAACTGGACCTAGGGCGTAATTCACCCCTCCACTTT	CPSSELDLGRNSPLHF	TRBJ1-6	TRBV6-1	-	-
TGTGCCAGCAGTTTATCTAGCGGGAGTCCACAAGAGACCCAGTACTTC	CASSLSSGSPQETQYF	TRBJ2-5	TRBV28	many	TRBD2
TGTGCCAGCAGTGAGGGGACTGCCTCCTACAATGAGCAGTTCTTC	CASSEGTASYNEQFF	TRBJ2-1	TRBV6-1	many	-
TGCGCCAGCAGCTTTTCGTCCGGGAGCCAAGAGACCCAGTACTTC	CASSFSSGSQETQYF	TRBJ2-5	TRBV5-1	-	-
TGTGCCAGCAGCTTGTTGTTACAGGGGGCCACCACAGATACGCAGTATTTT	CASSLLLQGATTDTQYF	TRBJ2-3	TRBV5-5	many	TRBD1
TGTGCCAGCAGCGATAGGACTCCCGGCCGCACAGATACGCAGTATTTT	CASSDRTPGRTDTQYF	TRBJ2-3	TRBV9	few	-
TGCAGTGCAACTACACCCGGAGGGGCCCAGGCCTATGGCTACGCCTTC	CSATTPGGAQAYGYAF	TRBJ1-2	TRBV20-1	-	-
TGCAGCACAGGTCCTAGCGGGAGGGCCACCGGGGAGCTGTTTTTT	CSTGPSGRATGELFF	TRBJ2-2	TRBV29-1	many	TRBD2
TGCAGTGCCAAACCTCCCGTGGGCCATGCCGGCGAGCAGTACTTC	CSAKPPVGHAGEQYF	TRBJ2-7	TRBV20-1	-	-
TGTGCCAGCAGCTTTTCCTACAATGAGCAGTTCTTC	CASSFSYNEQFF	TRBJ2-1	TRBV28	many	-
TGCAGTGCCCGCGGTATGGGGGGGACTATTATAGACAATGAGCAGTTCTTC	CSARGMGGTIIDNEQFF	TRBJ2-1	TRBV20-1	many	TRBD2